These 22 T cell receptor beta chains originate from one sample sequenced in a study of T cells in localized non-small cell lung cancer. The method was immunoSEQ multiplex PCR; TCRdb's version includes in-frame clones alone and lacks a portion of them. The sample lists roughly 20,000 clones, roughly 88% occurring once. Material: peripheral blood mononuclear cells, obtained before any cancer treatment. The source is a male donor older than 55 with stage II lung adenocarcinoma.

This chain joins TRBV6-1 and TRBJ2-7, with D possibly matching TRBD1 (6 bases). CDR1 MNHNS and CDR2 SASEGT come from the germline V gene. CDR3 length equals 13 residues. Deletions cut 6 bases from V and 6 bases from J, with 15 bases between. CDR3 nucleotide sequence: TGTGCCAGCAGCCGGACCACAGGGTCCGAGCAGTACTTC. It yields the protein CASSRTTGSEQYF.

The genes are TRBV14 and TRBJ2-7; D gene ambiguous. Deletions cut 1 base from V and 3 bases from J, with 1 base between. The CDR3 totals 11 residues. Germline values: CDR1 SGHDN, CDR2 FVKESK. In nucleotides, the CDR3 is TGTGCCAGCAGCCAAGGCTACGAGCAGTACTTC. Translation: CASSQGYEQYF.

The chain joins TRBV2 to TRBJ2-5; 11 bases fit TRBD2. The CDR3 is made up of 20 amino acids. Trimming took 1 base from V and 6 from J; bases not matched to a gene: 19. CDR1 is SNHLY and CDR2 is FYNNEI in the germline V gene. CDR3 protein: CASSEVPTSGSLGLGKTQYF. CDR3 nucleotide sequence: TGTGCCAGCAGTGAAGTCCCCACTAGCGGGAGCTTAGGCTTAGGAAAGACCCAGTACTTC.

V gene TRBV10-3 combines with J gene TRBJ2-7, with 9 bases lining up with TRBD2. With V trimmed by 10 bases and J by 8 bases, 12 bases remained unmatched. Germline V gene data show CDR1 as ENHRY and CDR2 as SYGVKD. CDR3 length equals 13 residues. CDR3 DNA: TGTGCCACCGGATCGGCGGGAGGGACCAAGCAGTACTTC. Protein sequence: CATGSAGGTKQYF.

The rearrangement joins TRBV14 to TRBJ2-7; the match to TRBD2 covers 11 bases. Trimming at V came to 3 bases and at J to 6 bases, leaving 10 bases not matched to a gene. Per germline, CDR1 SGHDN and CDR2 FVKESK. This CDR3 region has 16 residues. CDR3 residues: CASSHLLTSGIGEQYF. DNA of the CDR3: TGTGCCAGCAGCCATCTGCTGACTAGCGGGATAGGCGAGCAGTACTTC.

The chain is built from TRBV11-2 and TRBJ2-1; D may be TRBD2 (5 bases). This CDR3 comprises 15 residues. Germline V gene data show CDR1 as SGHAT and CDR2 as FQNNGV. Trimming cost V 3 bases and J 3 bases, with 12 bases left between them. The CDR3 loop reads CASSFGSRVYNEQFF. The CDR3 DNA sequence: TGTGCCAGCAGCTTTGGGTCGCGGGTCTACAATGAGCAGTTCTTC.

This chain connects TRBV2 to TRBJ1-3; D gene unclear. Looked up from germline, CDR1 is SNHLY and CDR2 is FYNNEI. The ends were cut back, 6 bases at V and 0 bases at J, with 12 bases in the middle. The CDR3 spans 15 residues. The CDR3 DNA sequence: TGTGCCAGCAGCGCTGACACCAGCTCTGGAAACACCATATATTTT. Protein product: CASSADTSSGNTIYF.

The chain couples TRBV5-1 to TRBJ2-7; D unresolved. V lost 0 bases to trimming and J lost 3 bases, with 13 bases between them. CDR1 and CDR2 (germline): SGHRS, YFSETQ. This CDR3 comprises 15 residues. Here the CDR3 reads CASSLGQAAIYEQYF. The CDR3 DNA reads as TGCGCCAGCAGCTTGGGGCAGGCGGCGATCTACGAGCAGTACTTC.

This clone came up once. V gene TRBV27 combines with J gene TRBJ2-7, with TRBD2 as a possible D gene (5 bases). Trimming stripped 0 bases from V and 2 bases from J, with 11 bases between. Germline CDR1 and CDR2: MNHEY and SMNVEV (reference sequence). This CDR3 is 15 amino acids long. CDR3 DNA: TGTGCCAGCAGTTTATCAAGGCGGGCGACCTACGAGCAGTACTTC. Its translation is CASSLSRRATYEQYF.

The chain combines TRBV4-1 with TRBJ1-4; D uncertain. The ends were cut back, 3 bases at V and 0 bases at J, with 11 bases in the middle. Germline V gives CDR1 MGHRA, CDR2 YSYEKL. CDR3 length: 16 amino acids. The CDR3 spells CASSHGSGTTNEKLFF. Here the CDR3 DNA reads TGCGCCAGCAGCCACGGCTCCGGTACAACTAATGAAAAACTGTTTTTT.

The rearrangement links TRBV19 to TRBJ1-6, with D perhaps TRBD1 (5 bases). The CDR3 loop spans 13 amino acids. V was pared by 6 bases and J by 7 bases, with 10 bases between. The germline V gene has CDR1 LNHDA and CDR2 SQIVND (reference sequence). CDR3 in amino acids: CASRGRGNSPLHF. CDR3 bases: TGTGCCAGTAGGGGGCGGGGGAATTCACCCCTCCACTTT.

The chain recombines TRBV10-3 with TRBJ2-6; D remains unclear. CDR3 length: 16 residues. CDR1 ENHRY and CDR2 SYGVKD come from the germline V gene. The V gene lost 2 bases and the J gene lost 0 bases, with 8 bases spanning the gap. The CDR3 loop is CAISESPLSGANVLTF. DNA for the CDR3: TGTGCCATCAGTGAGAGTCCCCTCTCTGGGGCCAACGTCCTGACTTTC.

Worth noting for this clone: The junction and the germline gene differ at one end; a read error may be behind it. The chain carries TRBV5-3 and TRBJ2-7; no clear D gene. TRBV5-3 is sorted into the ORF group, with uncertain function. The CDR3 loop spans 13 amino acids. CDR3 sequence (DNA): TGTGCCAGCAGCTACGGCCCGACCTACGAGCAGTACTTC. It translates to CASSYGPTYEQYF.

J is TRBJ2-5 and V is TRBV7-3; D uncertain. There are 13 residues in the CDR3. V was shortened by 4 bases and J by 3 bases, with 9 bases between the two germline ends. In germline, CDR1 is SGHTA, CDR2 FQGTGA. The CDR3 coding sequence is TGTGCCAGCAGCTCTTATGGCGAAGAGACCCAGTACTTC. Translation gives CASSSYGEETQYF. Full variable domain (outside the CDR3, taken from reference TRBV7-3 and TRBJ2-5): GAGVSQTPSNKVTEKGKYVELRCDPISGHTALYWYRQSLGQGPEFLIYFQGTGAADDSGLPNDRFFAVRPEGSVSTLKIQRTERGDSAVYLCASSSYGEETQYFGPGTRLLVL.

This chain joins TRBV10-3 and TRBJ2-6, with D perhaps TRBD1 (7 bases). Trimming pared 6 bases from V and 2 bases from J, leaving 17 bases between. Per germline, CDR1 ENHRY and CDR2 SYGVKD. The CDR3 covers 17 residues. The CDR3 loop reads CAISRGQGGPGANVLTF. The CDR3 DNA sequence: TGTGCCATCAGCCGAGGGCAGGGGGGACCTGGGGCCAACGTCCTGACTTTC.

About this clone itself: Other DNA variants within this sample encode the same CDR3. The J gene is TRBJ2-5, the V gene TRBV6-1, with D possibly TRBD1 on 6 matching bases. The CDR3 is 17 amino acids. Looked up from germline, CDR1 is MNHNS and CDR2 is SASEGT. V shed 1 base and J shed 2 bases, with 17 bases lying between them. The CDR3 nucleotides are TGTGCCAGCAGTGAAGGAATACTTACAGGGATTCAAGAGACCCAGTACTTC. Residues: CASSEGILTGIQETQYF.

V gene TRBV9 combines with J gene TRBJ2-3; D may be TRBD1 (6 bases). The germline gives CDR1 SGDLS, CDR2 YYNGEE. The CDR3 consists of 15 residues. Trimming took 0 bases from V and 1 from J, leaving 9 bases between them. The CDR3 DNA sequence: TGTGCCAGCAGCGTAGAACAGGGTGGCACAGATACGCAGTATTTT. Translation gives CASSVEQGGTDTQYF. The full variable domain, rest sourced from reference TRBV9 and TRBJ2-3, is DSGVTQTPKHLITATGQRVTLRCSPRSGDLSVYWYQQSLDQGLQFLIQYYNGEERAKGNILERFSAQQFPDLHSELNLSSLELGDSALYFCASSVEQGGTDTQYFGPGTRLTVL.

The chain is built from TRBV11-2 and TRBJ1-4, with D unclear. V lost 1 base and J lost 0, with 9 bases in between. The length of the CDR3 is 16 residues. Germline CDR1 SGHAT, CDR2 FQNNGV. The CDR3: CASSLGQLATNEKLFF. Written as DNA, the CDR3 is TGTGCCAGCAGCTTAGGGCAGCTTGCAACTAATGAAAAACTGTTTTTT.

The chain carries TRBV28 and TRBJ2-3, with 12 bases that match TRBD2. J was trimmed by 6 bases and V by 9 bases; bases with no gene match: 10. Germline loops: CDR1 MDHEN, CDR2 SYDVKM. The CDR3 has 15 residues. The CDR3 sequence is CASAENGLAGDTQYF. CDR3 bases: TGTGCCAGTGCCGAGAACGGACTAGCGGGGGATACGCAGTATTTT.

This chain connects TRBV6-6 to TRBJ2-1; D is ambiguous. Germline lookup yields CDR1 MNHNY and CDR2 SVGAGI (reference sequence). The V end lost 0 bases, the J end lost 0 bases, and 6 bases lay between the germline ends. The CDR3 consists of 15 residues. In DNA form, the CDR3 reads TGTGCCAGCAGTTACTCCAGTAGCTCCTACAATGAGCAGTTCTTC. This encodes CASSYSSSSYNEQFF.

The chain uses TRBV5-1 and TRBJ2-7, with unresolved D. This CDR3 has 14 residues. Trimming removed 4 bases at V and 2 bases at J, with 13 bases between. Per germline, CDR1 SGHRS and CDR2 YFSETQ. CDR3 sequence: CASSGLLGPYEQYF. CDR3 nucleotide sequence: TGCGCCAGCAGCGGTTTGTTGGGTCCCTACGAGCAGTACTTC.

The gene calls are TRBV28 and TRBJ2-4; D uncertain. Per the germline V gene, CDR1 is MDHEN and CDR2 is SYDVKM. The V end was cut by 7 bases, the J end by 8 bases, with 12 bases between. The CDR3 covers 12 residues. In nucleotides, the CDR3 is TGTGCCAGCACCTCAATGCTAGACATTCAGTACTTC. Its translation is CASTSMLDIQYF.